Below, 30 T cell receptor beta chains from the same sample are listed, as sequenced in a study of cytomegalovirus exposure and HLA in healthy donors. PCR used 60 Vbeta primers and 13 Jbeta primers. Sequenced by immunoSEQ multiplex PCR; TCRdb stores in-frame clones only, minus some. The data contain roughly 200,000 clones, around 74% of them seen just once; the ten biggest clones take up about 2.7%. The specimen was PBMCs. The origin of the receptors is a male donor in good health and CMV-seronegative.

V usage is TRBV11-3 and J usage is TRBJ2-3, with D perhaps matching TRBD1 (6 bases). V was shortened by 0 bases and J by 6 bases, with 10 bases between the two germline ends. The germline V gene has CDR1 SGHNT and CDR2 YENEEA. The CDR3 extends over 14 amino acids. The CDR3 spells CASSLDPGADTQYF. The CDR3 region has the DNA TGTGCCAGCAGCTTAGATCCAGGGGCGGATACGCAGTATTTT.

This chain connects TRBV30 to TRBJ2-6, with 9 nucleotides matching TRBD1. The V segment lost 2 bases and the J segment 0 bases; nucleotides outside the gene matches: 11. The CDR3 length is 19 residues. In germline, CDR1 is GTSNPN, CDR2 SVGIG (reference sequence). This CDR3 reads CAWSFLWDRENSGANVLTF. The CDR3 DNA follows: TGTGCCTGGAGTTTCTTGTGGGACAGGGAGAACTCTGGGGCCAACGTCCTGACTTTC.

V gene TRBV28 combines with J gene TRBJ2-7; the match to TRBD1 covers 8 bases. The CDR3 extends over 15 amino acids. The trim removed 6 bases at V and 2 bases at J, leaving 9 bases unmatched. Per germline, CDR1 MDHEN and CDR2 SYDVKM. The CDR3 bases are TGTGCCAGCAGCCAAACCGGGACAGGAACCTACGAGCAGTACTTC. It specifies CASSQTGTGTYEQYF.

This chain links TRBV6-1 with TRBJ2-7, with unresolved D. The germline gives CDR1 MNHNS, CDR2 SASEGT. The CDR3 runs to 9 residues. The germline V and J ends were trimmed by 11 bases and 6 bases, with 8 bases remaining between them. This chain's CDR3 is CAPSPEQYF. DNA for the CDR3: TGTGCCCCATCCCCCGAGCAGTACTTC.

This clone was found a few times. The CDR3 sequence is CASSTGTGGNTIYF. Written as DNA, the CDR3 is TGTGCCAGCAGTACCGGGACAGGGGGAAACACCATATATTTT. The genes are TRBV6-1 and TRBJ1-3; 9 bases match TRBD1. The CDR3 is 14 amino acids. Germline V gene lookup returns CDR1 MNHNS and CDR2 SASEGT. After removal of 5 bases from V and 4 bases from J, the junction contained 3 bases not matched to a gene.

This rearrangement joins TRBV11-2 to TRBJ1-1, with D tentatively TRBD1 (5 bases). CDR3 length equals 13 residues. Deletions cut 5 bases from V and 5 bases from J, with 12 bases between. Germline loops: CDR1 SGHAT, CDR2 FQNNGV. Here the CDR3 DNA reads TGTGCCAGCAGCCGAACGGGGGGGACTGAAGCTTTCTTT. Protein sequence: CASSRTGGTEAFF.

The chain uses TRBV6-6 and TRBJ1-1, with 7 bases that match TRBD1. The germline V gene encodes CDR1 MNHNY and CDR2 SVGAGI (reference sequence). The CDR3 is 13 residues long. The V and J ends lost 5 bases and 8 bases, in that order; junction bases with no gene match: 8. The CDR3 nucleotides read TGTGCCAGCAGTATGACAGGGATCGGGGAAGCTTTCTTT. It codes for CASSMTGIGEAFF.

V usage is TRBV30 and J usage is TRBJ1-6, with D possibly being TRBD1 (6 bases). The CDR3 has 15 residues. Trimming left V 0 bases short and J 7 bases short, with 13 bases between. Germline loops: CDR1 GTSNPN, CDR2 SVGIG (reference sequence). For the CDR3, the DNA is TGTGCCTGGAGTGTACCCCCAGGGGCAAATTCACCCCTCCACTTT. Translating it yields CAWSVPPGANSPLHF.

This rearrangement joins TRBV27 to TRBJ2-2; 8 nucleotides line up with TRBD2. J gave up 4 bases and V 5 bases, and 12 bases lay outside the gene matches. The CDR3 totals 17 residues. In germline, CDR1 is MNHEY, CDR2 SMNVEV (reference sequence). DNA for the CDR3: TGTGCCAGCAGTCAACGGGTTAGCGGGACTCTCACCGGGGAGCTGTTTTTT. The encoded protein is CASSQRVSGTLTGELFF.

The CDR3 DNA sequence: TGTGCCAGCAGCCTAGGGGTAGGAGCAACTAATGAAAAACTGTTTTTT. It translates to CASSLGVGATNEKLFF. This sequence joins TRBV5-4 and TRBJ1-4; TRBD1 is a possible D gene (5 bases). The germline V gene has CDR1 SGHNT and CDR2 YYREEE (reference sequence). Trimming took 4 bases from V and 0 from J, leaving 13 bases between them. This CDR3 spans 16 amino acids.

The CDR3 loop reads CASSYSQGSAGREQYF. In nucleotides, the CDR3 is TGTGCCAGCAGTTACTCCCAAGGTAGCGCCGGTCGGGAGCAGTACTTC. The chain joins TRBV6-5 to TRBJ2-7; tentatively, D is TRBD2 (5 bases). The germline V gene has CDR1 MNHEY and CDR2 SVGAGI. Trimming stripped 0 bases from V and 7 bases from J, with 19 bases between. The CDR3 is made up of 16 amino acids.

CDR3 nucleotide sequence: TGTGCCAGCAGCCCCGGACAGGGGCAAACCTACGAGCAGTACTTC. It yields the protein CASSPGQGQTYEQYF. The chain is built from TRBV6-6 and TRBJ2-7, with 9 bases lining up with TRBD1. Trimming removed 6 bases from V and 2 bases from J; junction bases left unmatched: 8. This CDR3 has 15 amino acids. The germline V gene has CDR1 MNHNY and CDR2 SVGAGI (reference sequence).

The rearrangement joins TRBV14 to TRBJ2-3, with D possibly matching TRBD2 (5 bases). Trimming shortened V by 1 base and J by 7 bases, and 6 bases separated the two germline ends. This CDR3 contains 12 residues. CDR1 and CDR2 (germline): SGHDN, FVKESK. This CDR3 is CASSQGGYTQYF. Written as DNA, the CDR3 is TGTGCCAGCAGCCAAGGAGGGTATACGCAGTATTTT.

The chain combines TRBV6-6 with TRBJ1-1; D might be TRBD1 (6 bases). Per the germline V gene, CDR1 is MNHNY and CDR2 is SVGAGI (reference sequence). Deletions cut 2 bases from V and 1 base from J, with 8 bases between. The CDR3 is 14 amino acids. CDR3 loop: CASSYVGANTEAFF. CDR3 DNA sequence: TGTGCCAGCAGTTACGTGGGGGCGAACACTGAAGCTTTCTTT.

The rearrangement joins TRBV6-5 to TRBJ1-5; 8 bases match TRBD1. J was trimmed by 2 bases and V by 4 bases; bases with no gene match: 4. Germline V gene lookup returns CDR1 MNHEY and CDR2 SVGAGI. This CDR3 is 15 amino acids long. CDR3 loop: CASSFRGRGNQPQHF. CDR3 bases: TGTGCCAGCAGTTTCAGGGGGCGAGGCAATCAGCCCCAGCATTTT.

This sequence joins TRBV6-5 and TRBJ1-3; unclear D gene. This CDR3 has 16 residues. The germline V gene has CDR1 MNHEY and CDR2 SVGAGI. Trimming cost V 2 bases and J 3 bases, with 14 bases left between them. The CDR3 here is CASSYLPHGGGNTIYF. The CDR3 DNA sequence: TGTGCCAGCAGTTACCTTCCCCACGGTGGTGGAAACACCATATATTTT.

This clone was observed once. The chain combines TRBV9 with TRBJ1-5, with 10 positions matching TRBD1. The CDR3 runs to 15 residues. V was pared by 6 bases and J by 2 bases, with 5 bases of the junction left unmatched. CDR1 is SGDLS, CDR2 YYNGEE, per germline. CDR3 bases: TGTGCCAGCACCCCGGGGACAGGGGGCAATCAGCCCCAGCATTTT. This codes for CASTPGTGGNQPQHF.

The CDR3 reads CSAGGPRGFSYEQYF. CDR3 nucleotide sequence: TGCAGCGCCGGGGGGCCAAGGGGCTTCTCCTACGAGCAGTACTTC. This chain joins TRBV29-1 and TRBJ2-7, with a possible D match to TRBD2 (7 bases). The CDR3 runs 15 residues. V lost 7 bases, J lost 0 bases, and 19 bases lay in between. Germline CDR1 reads SQVTM; CDR2 reads ANQGSEA.

This clone was detected a few times. The rearrangement joins TRBV15 to TRBJ2-2; D gene unclear. This CDR3 has 15 amino acids. Deletions cut 0 bases from V and 7 bases from J, with 12 bases between. CDR1 LNHNV and CDR2 YYDKDF come from the germline V gene (reference sequence). The DNA of the CDR3 is TGTGCCACCAGCAGAGATCTTAGTCCTCACGGGGAGCTGTTTTTT. It encodes CATSRDLSPHGELFF.

This clone showed up just a few times. V and J are TRBV9 and TRBJ2-1; 7 bases are shared with TRBD2. The CDR3 consists of 15 residues. The germline gives CDR1 SGDLS, CDR2 YYNGEE. Unmatched junction bases numbered 6, after V lost 0 bases and J lost 6 bases. The CDR3 is CASSVGGGSFNEQFF. The DNA for the CDR3 is TGTGCCAGCAGCGTAGGGGGCGGGAGCTTCAATGAGCAGTTCTTC. The whole variable domain, filled in from reference TRBV9 and TRBJ2-1, reads DSGVTQTPKHLITATGQRVTLRCSPRSGDLSVYWYQQSLDQGLQFLIQYYNGEERAKGNILERFSAQQFPDLHSELNLSSLELGDSALYFCASSVGGGSFNEQFFGPGTRLTVL.

The chain recombines TRBV6-5 with TRBJ1-5; tentative D call: TRBD1 (5 bases). From germline, CDR1 is MNHEY and CDR2 SVGAGI. V gave up 11 bases and J gave up 5 bases, with 19 bases separating them. The CDR3 spans 14 residues. The CDR3 here is CASRDGGGYQPQHF. Written as DNA, the CDR3 is TGTGCCTCACGGGACGGGGGAGGATATCAGCCCCAGCATTTT.

The genes are TRBV11-3 and TRBJ2-1; 8 nucleotides line up with TRBD2. This CDR3 comprises 14 residues. J was trimmed by 3 bases and V by 2 bases; bases with no gene match: 0. The germline V gene encodes CDR1 SGHNT and CDR2 YENEEA. CDR3: CASSLSGGYNEQFF. The CDR3, as DNA: TGTGCCAGCAGCTTAAGCGGGGGCTACAATGAGCAGTTCTTC.

This sequence joins TRBV29-1 and TRBJ2-7, with TRBD1 matching over 7 bases. The CDR3 covers 13 residues. Germline V gene data show CDR1 as SQVTM and CDR2 as ANQGSEA. The trim removed 7 bases at V and 2 bases at J, leaving 8 bases unmatched. This CDR3 reads CSAETGPTYEQYF. CDR3 bases: TGCAGCGCTGAGACAGGGCCGACCTACGAGCAGTACTTC.

The V gene is TRBV7-9, the J gene TRBJ1-5, with 9 bases aligning to TRBD1. Germline V gene lookup returns CDR1 SEHNR and CDR2 FQNEAQ (reference sequence). Trimming took 6 bases from V and 1 from J; bases not matched to a gene: 10. The CDR3 has 17 amino acids. Written as DNA, the CDR3 is TGTGCCAGCAGGCCGATACAGGGGGCAGACAGCAATCAGCCCCAGCATTTT. It yields the protein CASRPIQGADSNQPQHF.

This clone turned up a few times. The V and J genes are TRBV9 and TRBJ1-3; unclear D gene. The ends were cut back, 7 bases at V and 2 bases at J, with 16 bases in the middle. The CDR3 runs 15 residues. Germline loops: CDR1 SGDLS, CDR2 YYNGEE. Here the CDR3 DNA reads TGTGCCAGCTCTACGGGAGCATCCGCTGGAAACACCATATATTTT. This encodes CASSTGASAGNTIYF.

J is TRBJ2-1 and V is TRBV4-3; TRBD2 matches 7 bases. The germline V gene encodes CDR1 LGHNA and CDR2 YSLEER. The CDR3 has 16 amino acids. The ends lost 3 bases at V and 6 bases at J; junction bases unmatched: 11. Written as DNA, the CDR3 is TGCGCCAGCAGCCAGGTAGCGATGGGGGAGGGCAATGAGCAGTTCTTC. As protein: CASSQVAMGEGNEQFF.

The chain couples TRBV6-6 to TRBJ1-5; a possible D gene is TRBD1 (5 bases). The CDR3 is made up of 14 amino acids. The germline gives CDR1 MNHNY, CDR2 SVGAGI (reference sequence). Trimming cost V 6 bases and J 1 base, with 10 bases left between them. The CDR3 loop is CASSDSKSNQPQHF. CDR3 bases: TGTGCCAGCAGCGACAGTAAGAGCAATCAGCCCCAGCATTTT.

The V and J genes are TRBV28 and TRBJ1-2; D is unresolved. CDR1 and CDR2 from the germline V gene are MDHEN and SYDVKM. Trimming pared 2 bases from V and 4 bases from J, leaving 14 bases between. The CDR3 sequence is 15 residues long. This CDR3 reads CASSLPPEGVYGYTF. DNA for the CDR3: TGTGCCAGCAGTTTACCCCCCGAGGGTGTCTATGGCTACACCTTC.

The rearrangement links TRBV15 to TRBJ2-1, with 8 bases lining up with TRBD2. Germline V CDR1 and CDR2: LNHNV, YYDKDF (reference sequence). The CDR3 length is 18 residues. Trimming at V came to 0 bases and at J to 1 base, leaving 8 bases not matched to a gene. The chain's CDR3 is CATSRDPRTSSSYNEQFF. Here the CDR3 DNA reads TGTGCCACCAGCAGAGATCCTAGGACTAGCAGTTCCTACAATGAGCAGTTCTTC.

This clone appeared once. The chain links TRBV28 to TRBJ1-2; 7 bases map to TRBD1. This CDR3 has 13 residues. Germline CDR1 and CDR2: MDHEN and SYDVKM. The J segment lost 4 bases and the V segment lost 7 bases, leaving 6 bases of the junction unmatched. The DNA of the CDR3 is TGTGCCAGCATACGAGAGGGGGCCTATGGCTACACCTTC. The encoded protein is CASIREGAYGYTF.